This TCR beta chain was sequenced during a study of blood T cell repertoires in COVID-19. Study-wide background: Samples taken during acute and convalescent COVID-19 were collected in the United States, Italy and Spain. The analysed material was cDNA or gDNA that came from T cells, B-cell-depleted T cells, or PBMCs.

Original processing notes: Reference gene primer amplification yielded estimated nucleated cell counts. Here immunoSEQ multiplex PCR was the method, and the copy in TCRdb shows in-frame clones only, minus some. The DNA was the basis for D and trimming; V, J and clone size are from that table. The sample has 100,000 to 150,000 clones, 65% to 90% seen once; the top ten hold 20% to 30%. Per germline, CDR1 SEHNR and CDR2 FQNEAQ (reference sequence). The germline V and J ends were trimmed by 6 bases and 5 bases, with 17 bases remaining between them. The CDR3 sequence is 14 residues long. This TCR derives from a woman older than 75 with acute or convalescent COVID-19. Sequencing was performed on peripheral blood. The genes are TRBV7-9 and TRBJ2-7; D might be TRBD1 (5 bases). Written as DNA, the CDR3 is TGTGCCAGCAGGCGACAGTTATCAACGGACGAGCAGTACTTC. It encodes CASRRQLSTDEQYF.